This T cell receptor (beta chain) appears in the sequencing data of a study of cytomegalovirus exposure and HLA in healthy donors listed by TCRdb under 2017. In the study overall: The 666 repertoires of the first cohort and the 120 validation repertoires were produced on the same platform, according to a later analysis. The aim of the study was to test whether cataloging public T cell receptors could identify signatures of past pathogen exposure. A separate validation cohort of approximately 120 different subjects was used in addition to the approximately 700-subject first cohort. High-throughput TCR immunosequencing, statistical association of individual TCRs with disease status, and machine learning were combined to predict cytomegalovirus infection status. General conclusions and limits of the study: A total of about 150 TCR beta chains were listed by the study as associated with cytomegalovirus. The validation cohort had no HLA typing available for a later analysis, so co-occurrence within that cohort was assessed over all 130 or so repertoires. Cytomegalovirus status was reported to be diagnosed by the classifier with high specificity and sensitivity in both the original and validation cohorts. In a later analysis, TCRs clustered in the first cohort were found to also tend to co-occur in the roughly 120 validation repertoires, with over 90% of cluster scores above 0. Most TCR sequences were seen in very few donors, while some public TCRs were found in many individuals. The authors suggested that the approach could potentially be extended to other disease states and immunological phenotypes. Three of the identified cytomegalovirus-associated TCR beta chains were confirmed in vitro to be specific for cytomegalovirus antigens.

Separate from the roughly 660-subject first cohort, the validation cohort of roughly 130 subjects was the group to which the donors belonged. To prepare the library, the immunoSEQ multiplex PCR assay was applied. Per the original workflow: To diagnose cytomegalovirus status from the catalog of TCR beta chain sequences, a statistical classification framework was built. TCRdb holds this immuneACCESS table with in-frame rearrangements only. Some clones are missing; in checked studies, unresolved V genes explain under half, and the rest has no known cause. V, J and clone size are taken as reported in that table, and D and trimming were inferred from the DNA itself. This sample gives 150,000 to 200,000 clones in total; 75% to 95% of them show up just once. Approximately 2.9% of the sample belongs to the ten largest clones. For this clone: Its antigen is still unknown. The sample holds no much larger clone one base away, and base qualities are not on file.

The TCR sequence derives from a young woman in good health and CMV-seropositive. The sequencing sample was made of PBMCs.

The DNA reads as follows: TGTGCCAGCAGTTTAGCGACAGGGAATTACTATGGCTACACCTTC. Translated, this gives CASSLATGNYYGYTF. In this chain, TRBV28 is recombined with TRBJ1-2, with 7 middle bases fitting TRBD1. From its cysteine to its phenylalanine, the CDR3 spans 15 amino acids. The DNA shown is the 45-base CDR3, in frame from base 1. Clipping removes 2 bases from V and 3 bases from J, with 6 as the unmatched junction base count. The germline V gene encodes CDR1 MDHEN and CDR2 SYDVKM.